The next 24 T cell receptor beta chains were all read from a single sample in a study of breast tumors, draining lymph nodes, adjacent tissues. TCRdb recomputed calls from the multiplex PCR reads with MiXCR, one row per CDR3 protein. The sample has 50,000 to 65,000 distinct CDR3 sequences; around 45% are singletons. Sequenced material: breast tumor tissue. These receptors all come from a female donor with breast cancer. Some clones in this sample may be carry-over from other donors' samples.

Ten or more counts support this clonotype. The rearrangement links TRBV7-3 to TRBJ2-2; D not certain. CDR3 length: 15 residues. Germline V lookup: CDR1 SGHTA, CDR2 FQGTGA. V gave up 5 bases and J gave up 4 bases, with 14 bases separating them. The CDR3 bases are TGTGCCAGCAGCCCCGCGGCGCTGGGCACCGGGGAGCTGTTTTTT. This gives the protein CASSPAALGTGELFF.

This clonotype came up many times. The chain joins TRBV6-5 to TRBJ1-6, with 7 bases matching TRBD1. Germline V gives CDR1 MNHEY, CDR2 SVGAGI. Trimming took 5 bases from V and 11 from J; bases not matched to a gene: 18. This CDR3 has 17 amino acids. CDR3 loop: CASSPSGTDGGRAPLHF. CDR3 coding DNA: TGTGCCAGCAGTCCCTCCGGGACAGATGGAGGAAGGGCACCCCTCCACTTT.

In the case of this clonotype: The final CDR3 position lacks the conserved phenylalanine or tryptophan, pointing to a likely read error. The chain couples TRBV6-4 to TRBJ2-2; D could derive from TRBD1 or TRBD2 (5 bases each). The CDR3 has 13 residues. Germline V lookup: CDR1 MRHNA, CDR2 SNTAGT. CDR3 protein: CASSDSDTGELFS. CDR3 bases: TGTGCCAGCAGTGACTCGGACACCGGGGAACTGTTTTCT.

The chain uses TRBV24-1 and TRBJ2-2; 13 bases agree with TRBD2. Germline assignment: CDR1 KGHDR and CDR2 SFDVKD. V gave up 5 bases and J gave up 3 bases; unmatched junction bases: 8. The CDR3 totals 18 residues. CDR3 loop: CATSGKTSGRFHTGELFF. CDR3 nucleotides: TGTGCCACCAGTGGCAAGACTAGCGGGAGGTTTCACACCGGGGAGCTGTTTTTT.

This clonotype was picked up a small number of times. The chain has TRBV12-3 or TRBV12-4 and TRBJ1-1; 9 bases align to TRBD1. Unmatched junction bases numbered 2, after V lost 2 bases and J lost 4 bases. The CDR3 is 14 amino acids. This chain's CDR3 is CASSLTGGSTEAFF. The CDR3 DNA reads TGTGCCAGCAGTTTAACAGGGGGCTCCACTGAAGCTTTCTTT.

This clonotype was counted ten times or more. The chain combines TRBV2 with TRBJ2-3; D call uncertain. Germline V CDR1 and CDR2: SNHLY, FYNNEI. The V and J ends lost 11 bases and 4 bases respectively, with 7 bases between them. The CDR3 is 10 amino acids. The CDR3, as DNA: TGTGCCCTCGGGCCAGATACGCAGTATTTT. Protein: CALGPDTQYF.

This clonotype has ten or more counts. This chain uses TRBV7-2 with TRBJ1-5; D not resolved. Trimming took 2 bases from V and 3 from J, leaving 11 bases between them. Germline CDR1 is SGHTA and CDR2 is FQGNSA. The CDR3 spans 15 residues. This CDR3 is CASSLLFSNNQPQHF. The DNA for the CDR3 is TGTGCCAGCAGCTTACTGTTTTCGAACAATCAGCCCCAGCATTTT. The variable domain in full, with the rest retrieved from reference TRBV7-2 and TRBJ1-5, is GAGVSQSPSNKVTEKGKDVELRCDPISGHTALYWYRQSLGQGLEFLIYFQGNSAPDKSGLPSDRFSAERTGGSVSTLTIQRTQQEDSAVYLCASSLLFSNNQPQHFGDGTRLSIL.

This clonotype was seen repeatedly, ten times or more. The rearrangement links TRBV9 to TRBJ1-4; D not certain. This CDR3 contains 14 residues. The V end was cut by 10 bases, the J end by 0 bases, with 13 bases between. The germline V gene has CDR1 SGDLS and CDR2 YYNGEE. The DNA for the CDR3 is TGTGCCCACTCCATTCCAGCAACTAATGAAAAACTGTTTTTT. Translated, it gives CAHSIPATNEKLFF. The complete variable domain, with remaining parts taken from reference TRBV9 and TRBJ1-4, reads DSGVTQTPKHLITATGQRVTLRCSPRSGDLSVYWYQQSLDQGLQFLIQYYNGEERAKGNILERFSAQQFPDLHSELNLSSLELGDSALYFCAHSIPATNEKLFFGSGTQLSVL.

This clonotype has a single count. The rearrangement links TRBV4-1 to TRBJ2-7; D not resolved. V was cut by 6 bases and J by 4 bases, with 13 bases left in between. The V gene's germline CDR1 is MGHRA and CDR2 YSYEKL. The CDR3 has 13 amino acids. Here the CDR3 DNA reads TGCGCCAGCAGGAATTTGTTGGGGTACGAGCAGTACTTC. Protein product: CASRNLLGYEQYF.

This clonotype has just one count. The chain carries TRBV19 and TRBJ1-4; 7 bases match TRBD1. CDR1 is LNHDA and CDR2 is SQIVND in the germline V gene (reference sequence). V lost 7 bases to trimming and J lost 7 bases; unmatched junction nucleotides: 9. The CDR3 is 14 amino acids. The CDR3 coding sequence is TGTGCCAGTATTGACAGGGTCAGGAGTGAAAAACTGTTTTTT. As protein: CASIDRVRSEKLFF.

V is TRBV15 and J is TRBJ2-7; D unresolved. The length of the CDR3 is 13 residues. Germline V gene sequence: CDR1 LNHNV, CDR2 YYDKDF (reference sequence). V dropped 4 bases and J dropped 6 bases, with 13 bases sitting between them. The CDR3 coding sequence is TGTGCCACCAGCAAGGCTAGTATTCTCGAGCAGTACTTC. This codes for CATSKASILEQYF.

This clonotype has at least ten counts. The chain joins TRBV7-8 to TRBJ2-3, with D perhaps TRBD1 (6 bases). Germline lookup yields CDR1 SGHVS and CDR2 FQNEAQ. The CDR3 is 12 amino acids. V was pared by 5 bases and J by 4 bases, with 7 bases between. The DNA of the CDR3 is TGTGCCAGCAGCCCAGGGGCAGATACGCAGTATTTT. Translated: CASSPGADTQYF.

The V and J genes are TRBV5-1 and TRBJ1-1; TRBD1 matches at 7 bases. J gave up 4 bases and V 1 base, and 4 bases lay outside the gene matches. The CDR3 is made up of 14 amino acids. From germline, CDR1 is SGHRS and CDR2 YFSETQ. The CDR3 reads CASSLTGAATEAFF. CDR3 DNA: TGCGCCAGCAGCTTGACAGGGGCGGCCACTGAAGCTTTCTTT.

V and J are TRBV7-9 and TRBJ2-7; D not certain. The CDR3 runs to 12 residues. V was cut by 1 base and J by 6 bases, with 7 bases left in between. The germline V gene has CDR1 SEHNR and CDR2 FQNEAQ (reference sequence). DNA of the CDR3: TGTGCCAGCAGCTTAGTCGGGCGCGAGCAGTACTTC. This encodes CASSLVGREQYF.

The rearrangement links TRBV10-3 to TRBJ2-7, with TRBD1 matching over 8 bases. This CDR3 is 13 amino acids long. Germline CDR1 reads ENHRY; CDR2 reads SYGVKD. V lost 6 bases to trimming and J lost 4 bases; unmatched junction nucleotides: 5. CDR3 in amino acids: CAIRYQGAYEQYF. The CDR3 bases are TGTGCCATCAGATACCAGGGGGCTTACGAGCAGTACTTC.

On this clonotype: A single base separates this from a much larger clone, so it may be a read error. The rearrangement links TRBV11-1 to TRBJ2-3, with D possibly being TRBD2 (5 bases). Germline V gives CDR1 SGHAT, CDR2 FQDESV (reference sequence). The ends were cut back, 3 bases at V and 1 base at J, with 14 bases in the middle. This CDR3 is built from 16 residues. The CDR3 DNA reads TGTGCCAGCAGCTTTGGACTCAATCCTCGCACAGATACGCAGTATTTT. Translating it yields CASSFGLNPRTDTQYF. Based on the CDR3 plus reference TRBV11-1 and TRBJ2-3, the full variable domain is EAEVAQSPRYKITEKSQAVAFWCDPISGHATLYWYRQILGQGPELLVQFQDESVVDDSQLPKDRFSAERLKGVDSTLKIQPAELGDSAMYLCASSFGLNPRTDTQYFGPGTRLTVL.

This chain joins TRBV6-6 and TRBJ2-1; D gene unclear. This CDR3 spans 11 amino acids. V lost 2 bases to trimming and J lost 8 bases, with 4 bases between them. CDR1 is MNHNY and CDR2 is SVGAGI in the germline V gene (reference sequence). The CDR3 sequence is CASSYVDEQFF. The CDR3 nucleotides are TGTGCCAGCAGTTACGTCGATGAGCAGTTCTTC.

This chain links TRBV10-2 with TRBJ2-3, with D possibly TRBD2 on 6 matching bases. Germline CDR1 and CDR2: WSHSY and SAAADI. The CDR3 covers 15 residues. Trimming took off 4 bases at V and 3 bases at J, with 14 bases between the two ends. The CDR3 reads CASSGGLAATDTQYF. For the CDR3, the DNA is TGCGCCAGCAGTGGGGGACTGGCGGCGACAGATACGCAGTATTTT.

This clonotype is medium-sized (0.01 to 0.1%) by share. The gene calls are TRBV2 and TRBJ1-5; 7 bases agree with TRBD1. From germline, CDR1 is SNHLY and CDR2 FYNNEI. Trimming cost V 6 bases and J 1 base; bases outside gene matches: 6. The CDR3 contains 15 residues. DNA for the CDR3: TGTGCCAGCAGCCTAAACAGGGGCAGCAATCAGCCCCAGCATTTT. It encodes CASSLNRGSNQPQHF.

This clonotype was observed a handful of times. This rearrangement joins TRBV20-1 to TRBJ2-1; 11 bases map to TRBD2. V lost 3 bases, J lost 8 bases, and 6 bases stayed unmatched. The CDR3 loop spans 14 amino acids. The germline gives CDR1 DFQATT, CDR2 SNEGSKA (reference sequence). CDR3 DNA sequence: TGCAGTGCTAGGAAAGAACTAGCGGGAGATGAGCAGTTCTTC. Its translation: CSARKELAGDEQFF.

The sample holds many counts of this clonotype. CDR3 in amino acids: CASMGSGSYNEQFF. CDR3 DNA sequence: TGTGCCAGCATGGGGAGCGGGTCCTACAATGAGCAGTTCTTC. The chain joins TRBV6-2 or TRBV6-3 to TRBJ2-1; perhaps TRBD2 as D (6 bases). The germline V and J ends were trimmed by 7 bases and 1 base, with 11 bases remaining between them. The CDR3 length is 14 residues. Germline values: CDR1 MNHEY, CDR2 SVGEGT.

This rearrangement joins TRBV24-1 to TRBJ2-3; TRBD2 matches at 12 bases. The CDR3 is made up of 16 amino acids. The junction had 7 bases not matched to a gene; V was cut back by 2 bases and J by 8 bases. Germline CDR1 KGHDR, CDR2 SFDVKD. CDR3 DNA sequence: TGTGCCACCAGTGATTGGACTAGCGGGATCCTTTCTACGCAGTATTTT. It translates to CATSDWTSGILSTQYF.

This clonotype was seen ten or more times. Sequence at one end of the junction differs from germline and may be a read error. The CDR3 region has the DNA TGTGCCAGCAGGGGGGGACTAGCGGGAAACCAAGGGACCCAGTACTTC. Its translation: CASRGGLAGNQGTQYF. The chain carries TRBV2 and TRBJ2-5; 13 nucleotides align to TRBD2. CDR1 SNHLY and CDR2 FYNNEI come from the germline V gene. CDR3 size: 16 residues.

This clonotype was seen more than once but under ten times. The V and J genes are TRBV6-5 and TRBJ1-3, with 10 bases that match TRBD1. The junction had 6 bases not matched to a gene; V was cut back by 2 bases and J by 8 bases. Germline CDR1 is MNHEY and CDR2 is SVGAGI. The CDR3 has 15 amino acids. CDR3 nucleotide sequence: TGTGCCAGCAGTTACGGGACAGGGGATGGCTACACCATATATTTT. Translating gives CASSYGTGDGYTIYF.